This T cell receptor beta chain was recovered during a study of control samples from healthy donors and cancer patients. V lost 4 bases and J lost 8, with 11 bases in between. CDR1 and CDR2 (germline): SGHTA, FQGNSA. CDR3 length: 12 amino acids. TCRdb keeps only in-frame clones here, not all; method: immunoSEQ multiplex PCR. The table has 65,000 to 100,000 clones, 91% seen once. The TCR was taken from a man in his fifties in good health. The V call is TRBV7-2, the J call TRBJ1-2; D not resolved. The source material was blood. The CDR3 is CASSSGLGGYTF. The CDR3, as DNA: TGTGCCAGCAGCTCGGGCCTAGGGGGCTACACCTTC.